These T cell receptor beta chains were read from a single sample in a study of blood T cells in healthy people across ages. TCRdb redid the calling of the 5' RACE reads with MiXCR, one entry per CDR3 protein. The table shows approximately 790,000 distinct CDR3 sequences, with roughly 60% occurring only once. Sequenced material: blood. The receptor source for this set is a man in his thirties or forties in good health. Both conserved end residues are part of each CDR3. A D gene is named only where the DNA matches it firmly. Rows give clone size only sometimes, using once, few, many, or a class for an expanded clone.

CDR3: CSAYPQGTEAFF
DNA: TGCAGTGCCTATCCCCAGGGGACTGAAGCTTTCTTT
size: NA
V: TRBV20-1
D: NA
J: TRBJ1-1

CDR3: CAISESVTLAKNIQYF
DNA: TGTGCCATCAGTGAGTCTGTGACTTTAGCCAAAAACATTCAGTACTTC
size: NA
V: TRBV10-3
D: NA
J: TRBJ2-4

CDR3: CASNQGLSYNEQFF
DNA: TGCGCCAGCAATCAGGGTCTGTCCTACAATGAGCAGTTCTTC
size: NA
V: TRBV4-1
D: NA
J: TRBJ2-1

CDR3: CASRPGTIRTADTQYF
DNA: TGTGCCAGCAGACCTGGGACAATTCGAACGGCAGATACGCAGTATTTT
size: NA
V: TRBV12-3/TRBV12-4
D: NA
J: TRBJ2-3

CDR3: CAGQQGYQPQHF
DNA: TGTGCCGGGCAACAGGGTTATCAGCCCCAGCATTTT
size: once
V: TRBV6-2/TRBV6-3
D: NA
J: TRBJ1-5

CDR3: CAISESLGGALYEQYF
DNA: TGTGCCATCAGTGAGTCGTTAGGGGGGGCCCTCTACGAGCAGTACTTC
size: few
V: TRBV10-3
D: NA
J: TRBJ2-7

CDR3: CSARPGQAPYEQYF
DNA: TGCAGTGCTAGGCCGGGACAGGCCCCCTACGAGCAGTACTTC
size: once
V: TRBV20-1
D: TRBD1
J: TRBJ2-7

CDR3: CASSAPPLPPTDTQYF
DNA: TGTGCCAGCAGCGCCCCCCCTCTCCCACCTACAGACACGCAGTATTTT
size: NA
V: TRBV7-2
D: NA
J: TRBJ2-3

CDR3: CASSPQDRELPYEQYF
DNA: TGTGCCAGCAGCCCCCAGGACAGGGAACTTCCCTACGAGCAGTACTTC
size: NA
V: TRBV7-6
D: TRBD1
J: TRBJ2-7

CDR3: CASSRAGANEQFF
DNA: TGCGCCAGCAGCCGGGCAGGGGCGAATGAGCAGTTCTTC
size: NA
V: TRBV5-1
D: NA
J: TRBJ2-1

CDR3: CASSFVAGRTDTQYF
DNA: TGTGCCAGCAGCTTTGTTGCGGGGAGGACAGATACGCAGTATTTT
size: NA
V: TRBV7-2
D: NA
J: TRBJ2-3

CDR3: CASSRTTGELFF
DNA: TGTGCCAGCAGCCGGACGACCGGGGAGCTGTTTTTT
size: NA
V: TRBV13
D: NA
J: TRBJ2-2

CDR3: CASSGSAGGRHTQYF
DNA: TGTGCCAGCAGTGGATCAGCGGGAGGTCGACATACGCAGTATTTT
size: NA
V: TRBV12-3/TRBV12-4
D: TRBD2
J: TRBJ2-3

CDR3: CASSRQGNNEQFF
DNA: TGTGCCAGCAGTCGACAGGGGAACAATGAGCAGTTCTTC
size: NA
V: TRBV12-3/TRBV12-4
D: TRBD1
J: TRBJ2-1

CDR3: CASSRETGLAGAYTDTQYF
DNA: TGTGCCAGCAGCCGAGAGACGGGACTAGCGGGGGCATACACAGATACGCAGTATTTT
size: NA
V: TRBV4-2
D: TRBD2
J: TRBJ2-3

CDR3: CASSPNPRTGGGEQYF
DNA: TGTGCCAGCAGTCCAAACCCTCGGACAGGGGGCGGCGAGCAGTACTTC
size: NA
V: TRBV27
D: TRBD1
J: TRBJ2-7

CDR3: CASLRDRDLNEQFF
DNA: TGTGCCAGTCTCCGGGACAGGGACCTCAATGAGCAGTTCTTC
size: NA
V: TRBV6-1
D: TRBD1
J: TRBJ2-1

CDR3: CASRTGNEQFF
DNA: TGTGCCAGCAGGACAGGGAATGAGCAGTTCTTC
size: few
V: TRBV4-2
D: TRBD1
J: TRBJ2-1

CDR3: CAITDRPRYKQYF
DNA: TGTGCCATAACGGACCGGCCCCGCTACAAGCAGTACTTC
size: NA
V: TRBV10-3
D: NA
J: TRBJ2-7

CDR3: CATSDYVSKTQYF
DNA: TGTGCCACCAGTGATTATGTCTCAAAGACCCAGTACTTC
size: NA
V: TRBV24-1
D: NA
J: TRBJ2-5

CDR3: CACSPGLAGEETQYF
DNA: TGCGCCTGCAGCCCGGGACTAGCGGGGGAAGAGACCCAGTACTTC
size: NA
V: TRBV4-3
D: TRBD2
J: TRBJ2-5

CDR3: CASSQGQAGSGTDTQYF
DNA: TGTGCCAGCAGCCAAGGGCAGGCGGGATCTGGCACAGATACGCAGTATTTT
size: few
V: TRBV4-2
D: NA
J: TRBJ2-3

CDR3: CASSLEDTRLNSPLHF
DNA: TGTGCCAGCAGCTTAGAGGACACCCGATTAAATTCACCCCTCCACTTT
size: few
V: TRBV7-9
D: NA
J: TRBJ1-6

CDR3: CASNQEAGAIYNSPLHF
DNA: TGTGCCAGCAACCAAGAGGCGGGGGCCATCTATAATTCACCCCTCCACTTT
size: NA
V: TRBV4-2
D: NA
J: TRBJ1-6

CDR3: CSVDGLPAGGPQETQYF
DNA: TGCAGCGTTGATGGCCTACCGGCGGGGGGGCCCCAAGAGACCCAGTACTTC
size: NA
V: TRBV29-1
D: TRBD2
J: TRBJ2-5

CDR3: CASRTRTSSSYNSPLHF
DNA: TGTGCCAGCCGTACTAGGACGTCAAGCTCCTATAATTCACCCCTCCACTTT
size: NA
V: TRBV6-2/TRBV6-3
D: NA
J: TRBJ1-6

CDR3: CASSVVGEGVNEQYF
DNA: TGTGCCAGCAGCGTAGTGGGCGAGGGAGTAAATGAGCAGTACTTC
size: NA
V: TRBV9
D: NA
J: TRBJ2-7

CDR3: CASSSRGGRRTYEQYF
DNA: TGTGCCAGCAGCTCCCGTGGCGGGAGAAGGACCTACGAGCAGTACTTC
size: NA
V: TRBV7-2
D: TRBD2
J: TRBJ2-7

CDR3: CATSEQGSTDTQYF
DNA: TGTGCCACCAGTGAACAAGGTAGCACAGATACGCAGTATTTT
size: NA
V: TRBV24-1
D: NA
J: TRBJ2-3

CDR3: CASSYRGAKIDTQYF
DNA: TGTGCCAGCAGTTACCGAGGGGCCAAGATAGATACGCAGTATTTT
size: NA
V: TRBV6-2/TRBV6-3
D: NA
J: TRBJ2-3

CDR3: CASSGARAYEQYF
DNA: TGTGCCAGCAGCGGTGCTAGGGCCTACGAGCAGTACTTC
size: NA
V: TRBV9
D: NA
J: TRBJ2-7

CDR3: CASSVGPLVSQETQYF
DNA: TGTGCCAGCAGCGTAGGACCGCTAGTCTCCCAAGAGACCCAGTACTTC
size: NA
V: TRBV9
D: NA
J: TRBJ2-5

CDR3: CAGSYSGFYNEQFF
DNA: TGTGCCGGCAGTTATAGCGGGTTCTACAATGAGCAGTTCTTC
size: NA
V: TRBV6-6
D: TRBD2
J: TRBJ2-1

CDR3: CASSGPGSPTGELFF
DNA: TGTGCCAGCAGCGGGCCAGGGTCCCCCACCGGGGAGCTGTTTTTT
size: NA
V: TRBV6-2/TRBV6-3
D: NA
J: TRBJ2-2

CDR3: CASSPRQAIDGIQYF
DNA: TGTGCCAGCAGCCCCCGACAGGCCATCGATGGCATTCAGTACTTC
size: NA
V: TRBV6-5
D: NA
J: TRBJ2-4

CDR3: CSAQAVLQETQYF
DNA: TGCAGTGCCCAGGCGGTATTGCAAGAGACCCAGTACTTC
size: NA
V: TRBV20-1
D: NA
J: TRBJ2-5

CDR3: CASSSTHDKIWGYNEQFF
DNA: TGCGCCAGCAGCTCGACCCATGACAAGATCTGGGGCTACAATGAGCAGTTCTTC
size: few
V: TRBV5-1
D: NA
J: TRBJ2-1

CDR3: CAISEPRDPSNYGYTF
DNA: TGTGCCATCAGTGAGCCCCGGGATCCAAGCAACTATGGCTACACCTTC
size: few
V: TRBV10-3
D: NA
J: TRBJ1-2

CDR3: CASSLALQAVLRYEQYF
DNA: TGTGCCAGCAGTTTGGCCCTACAGGCCGTCTTGAGATACGAGCAGTACTTC
size: NA
V: TRBV28
D: NA
J: TRBJ2-7